Following are 25 T cell receptor beta chains from one sample sequenced in a study of spatial heterogeneity in lung cancer. Time point defined: blood at routine non-recurrence follow-up after resection. One entry per CDR3 protein, called by TCRdb with MiXCR from the 5' RACE reads. The sample includes roughly 46,000 distinct CDR3 sequences, about 11% of them seen just once. Sequenced here: PBMCs, sampled at follow-up. Receptor source: a male donor with early-stage non-small cell lung cancer.

This clonotype was observed many times. The chain combines TRBV24-1 with TRBJ2-7; D remains unclear. In germline, CDR1 is KGHDR, CDR2 SFDVKD. Trimming took off 4 bases at V and 2 bases at J, with 14 bases between the two ends. There are 15 residues in the CDR3. The DNA of the CDR3 is TGTGCCACCAGTGACGCAAAGACGTCCGCCTACGAGCAGTACTTC. This sequence encodes CATSDAKTSAYEQYF.

This clonotype occurred a few times. The chain has TRBV20-1 and TRBJ1-3; D is unresolved. The germline V gene has CDR1 DFQATT and CDR2 SNEGSKA (reference sequence). CDR3 length: 12 amino acids. V dropped 6 bases and J dropped 0 bases, with 6 bases sitting between them. In DNA form, the CDR3 reads TGCAGTGCACCGCGCTCTGGAAACACCATATATTTT. It codes for CSAPRSGNTIYF.

This clonotype occurred many times. The chain carries TRBV6-6 and TRBJ1-2, with 7 bases identical to TRBD1. Germline V gene sequence: CDR1 MNHNY, CDR2 SVGAGI (reference sequence). V lost 2 bases, J lost 8 bases, and 5 bases stayed unmatched. CDR3 length: 13 residues. The CDR3 nucleotides read TGTGCCAGCAGTTACCGACAGGGAATCGGCTACACCTTC. Encoded protein: CASSYRQGIGYTF.

This clonotype was recorded a few times. The rearrangement links TRBV5-1 to TRBJ1-5; D is unresolved. This CDR3 region has 13 residues. V was pared by 2 bases and J by 9 bases, with 12 bases between. CDR1 is SGHRS and CDR2 is YFSETQ in the germline V gene. CDR3 bases: TGCGCCAGCAGCTTAGGCGGCTCGGGGCCCCAGCATTTT. Residues: CASSLGGSGPQHF.

CDR3 sequence (DNA): TGTGCCAGCAGCTTATACATCGACGACGGCTACACCTTC. The encoded protein is CASSLYIDDGYTF. The J gene is TRBJ1-2, the V gene TRBV7-2; D not resolved. The CDR3 has 13 residues. Trimming cost V 2 bases and J 8 bases, with 12 bases left between them. Looked up from germline, CDR1 is SGHTA and CDR2 is FQGNSA.

V usage is TRBV7-2 and J usage is TRBJ2-1; D ambiguous. Germline CDR1 is SGHTA and CDR2 is FQGNSA. CDR3 length equals 13 residues. V lost 4 bases, J lost 2 bases, and 6 bases lay in between. The CDR3 reads CASSSHPYNEQFF. Here the CDR3 DNA reads TGTGCCAGCAGCTCACACCCCTACAATGAGCAGTTCTTC.

The chain has TRBV5-1 and TRBJ2-7, with 12 bases identical to TRBD1. The germline gives CDR1 SGHRS, CDR2 YFSETQ. This CDR3 has 16 amino acids. Losses at the gene ends were 0 bases for V and 7 bases for J; bases not matched to a gene: 8. CDR3 coding DNA: TGCGCCAGCAGCTTGGCACAGGGACAGGGGGCGCGAGAGCAGTACTTC. Encoded protein: CASSLAQGQGAREQYF.

This clonotype was seen many times. The rearrangement links TRBV7-2 to TRBJ2-7; TRBD1 matches 8 bases. There are 15 residues in the CDR3. The junction had 10 bases not matched to a gene; V was cut back by 6 bases and J by 3 bases. Germline-derived CDR1 and CDR2 are SGHTA and FQGNSA. CDR3 region: CASSLGAGGIYEQYF. The DNA of the CDR3 is TGTGCCAGCAGTCTCGGGGCAGGGGGCATCTACGAGCAGTACTTC.

This clonotype was found many times. The chain uses TRBV18 and TRBJ1-1; TRBD1 aligns across 9 bases. The length of the CDR3 is 16 residues. Germline V lookup: CDR1 KGHSH, CDR2 LQKENI. V trimming: 5 bases; J trimming: 1 base; junction bases outside the gene matches: 8. CDR3 in amino acids: CASSARTGAANTEAFF. CDR3 nucleotides: TGTGCCAGCTCAGCGAGGACAGGGGCGGCGAACACTGAAGCTTTCTTT. The whole variable domain, filled in from reference TRBV18 and TRBJ1-1, reads NAGVMQNPRHLVRRRGQEARLRCSPMKGHSHVYWYRQLPEEGLKFMVYLQKENIIDESGMPKERFSAEFPKEGPSILRIQQVVRGDSAAYFCASSARTGAANTEAFFGQGTRLTVV.

The chain is built from TRBV5-6 and TRBJ1-1, with unresolved D. This CDR3 spans 12 amino acids. Germline assignment: CDR1 SGHDT and CDR2 YYEEEE. V shed 1 base and J shed 9 bases, with 10 bases lying between them. DNA for the CDR3: TGTGCCAGCAGCTTGTCGGGTTTAAAAGCTTTCTTT. Its translation: CASSLSGLKAFF.

V gene TRBV20-1 combines with J gene TRBJ2-5, with 14 positions matching TRBD2. V lost 6 bases and J lost 4; bases outside the gene matches: 10. The CDR3 is made up of 16 amino acids. Germline V gives CDR1 DFQATT, CDR2 SNEGSKA (reference sequence). As DNA, the CDR3 is TGCAGTGCCCCCCCGACTAGCGGGAGGGTAAGAGAGACCCAGTACTTC. It translates to CSAPPTSGRVRETQYF.

The CDR3 DNA reads TGTGCCAGCAGTTTATCTCAGATCGGCGAGCAGTTCTTC. Its translation: CASSLSQIGEQFF. The chain recombines TRBV12-3 or TRBV12-4 with TRBJ2-1; D unclear. The V and J ends lost 2 bases and 10 bases respectively, with 12 bases between them. This CDR3 region has 13 residues.

This clonotype was observed a few times. The chain combines TRBV20-1 with TRBJ1-4; D is undetermined. The V and J ends lost 2 bases and 8 bases respectively, with 15 bases between them. Per germline, CDR1 DFQATT and CDR2 SNEGSKA (reference sequence). CDR3 length: 14 amino acids. The CDR3 region has the DNA TGCAGTGCTAGACCTACGGCGGGCATGGAAAAACTGTTTTTT. Amino acids: CSARPTAGMEKLFF.

This clonotype was counted many times. The chain recombines TRBV7-9 with TRBJ2-4; weak D call: TRBD2 (6 bases). The germline V gene has CDR1 SEHNR and CDR2 FQNEAQ (reference sequence). The CDR3 length is 15 residues. V dropped 2 bases and J dropped 1 base, with 9 bases sitting between them. For the CDR3, the DNA is TGTGCCAGCAGCTTACTAGGAGGGGCCAAAAACATTCAGTACTTC. It yields the protein CASSLLGGAKNIQYF.

This clonotype was detected ten times or more. V gene TRBV7-8 combines with J gene TRBJ2-7; D gene ambiguous. With 4 bases removed from V and 5 bases from J, the gap between germline ends came to 9 bases. Germline CDR1 SGHVS, CDR2 FQNEAQ. The CDR3 runs 12 residues. CDR3: CASSSETDEQYF. The CDR3, as DNA: TGTGCCAGCAGCTCTGAGACGGACGAGCAGTACTTC.

A few counts support this clonotype. The junction and the germline gene differ at one end; a read error may be behind it. The rearrangement joins TRBV28 to TRBJ1-2; the D gene is possibly TRBD1 (5 bases). The CDR3 sequence is 15 residues long. Germline V CDR1 and CDR2: MDHEN, SYDVKM. CDR3 nucleotides: TGTGTCAGCCACGAGAATTCCGACAGAGACTATGGCTACACCTTC. Translation: CVSHENSDRDYGYTF.

This clonotype was observed many times. This chain links TRBV20-1 with TRBJ2-2; 15 nucleotides line up with TRBD2. The CDR3 runs to 17 residues. The V and J ends lost 6 bases and 7 bases, in that order; junction bases with no gene match: 12. Germline V gene sequence: CDR1 DFQATT, CDR2 SNEGSKA (reference sequence). CDR3 coding DNA: TGCAGTGCGGACGGACTAGCGGGAGGGCTCAAGAACGGGGAGCTGTTTTTT. This encodes CSADGLAGGLKNGELFF.

This sequence joins TRBV28 and TRBJ1-2; D is unresolved. CDR3 length equals 12 residues. Germline CDR1 MDHEN, CDR2 SYDVKM. The V end lost 4 bases, the J end lost 4 bases, and 7 bases lay between the germline ends. CDR3 sequence (DNA): TGTGCCAGCAGTTCGTCCCTCTATGGCTACACCTTC. It translates to CASSSSLYGYTF.

At least ten counts were recorded for this clonotype. The chain carries TRBV27 and TRBJ2-7, with no clear D. Germline CDR1 reads MNHEY; CDR2 reads SMNVEV (reference sequence). The V and J ends lost 4 bases and 2 bases respectively, with 12 bases between them. CDR3 length equals 14 residues. The CDR3 coding sequence is TGTGCCAGCAGTTCCCTAGAAGCCCCCTACGAGCAGTACTTC. This codes for CASSSLEAPYEQYF.

This chain links TRBV7-2 with TRBJ2-5; the D call may be TRBD1 or TRBD2 (5 bases each). The CDR3 is 17 residues long. Germline V lookup: CDR1 SGHTA, CDR2 FQGNSA. V lost 2 bases to trimming and J lost 2 bases, with 18 bases between them. CDR3: CASSLTPRGWGQETQYF. The CDR3 DNA sequence: TGTGCCAGCAGCTTAACCCCGAGGGGCTGGGGTCAAGAGACCCAGTACTTC.

In this sample, this clonotype turned up many times. This chain connects TRBV7-9 to TRBJ1-2; TRBD1 aligns across 7 bases. CDR1 SEHNR and CDR2 FQNEAQ come from the germline V gene (reference sequence). This CDR3 contains 16 residues. Trimming removed 3 bases from V and 7 bases from J; junction bases left unmatched: 14. The CDR3 DNA reads as TGTGCCAGCAGCTTTTCTGGGACAGTCACCGATGGTGGCTACACCTTC. It codes for CASSFSGTVTDGGYTF. The whole variable domain, remainder taken from reference TRBV7-9 and TRBJ1-2, is DTGVSQNPRHKITKRGQNVTFRCDPISEHNRLYWYRQTLGQGPEFLTYFQNEAQLEKSRLLSDRFSAERPKGSFSTLEIQRTEQGDSAMYLCASSFSGTVTDGGYTFGSGTRLTVV.

This clonotype occurred many times. The chain joins TRBV5-1 to TRBJ2-3, with 9 bases that match TRBD2. This CDR3 has 15 amino acids. Germline V gene sequence: CDR1 SGHRS, CDR2 YFSETQ. V lost 4 bases and J lost 3; bases outside the gene matches: 6. The CDR3 DNA sequence: TGCGCCAGCAGCCTTAGCGGGGGACCGACAGATACGCAGTATTTT. Translated: CASSLSGGPTDTQYF.

By sample share, this clonotype is medium-sized. The chain links TRBV10-3 to TRBJ1-2, with TRBD1 matching 11 bases. V dropped 8 bases and J dropped 4; count of bases not matched to a gene: 6. The CDR3 has 14 residues. Germline CDR1 is ENHRY and CDR2 is SYGVKD. In DNA, the CDR3 is TGTGCCATCTTCTTGGACAGGGGGCCCTATGGCTACACCTTC. This encodes CAIFLDRGPYGYTF.

This clonotype was seen at least ten times. V is TRBV19 and J is TRBJ1-5; a possible D gene is TRBD1 (5 bases). Per the germline V gene, CDR1 is LNHDA and CDR2 is SQIVND (reference sequence). V lost 3 bases and J lost 9, with 15 bases in between. This CDR3 comprises 14 residues. The CDR3 nucleotides read TGTGCCAGTAGTATGGTCACAGGCGATCGGCCCCAGCATTTT. It yields the protein CASSMVTGDRPQHF.

This clonotype was picked up a small number of times. The rearrangement links TRBV18 to TRBJ1-4; no clear D. The ends were cut back, 3 bases at V and 7 bases at J, with 15 bases in the middle. CDR1 and CDR2 from the germline V gene are KGHSH and LQKENI. This CDR3 has 15 residues. The CDR3 DNA reads as TGTGCCAGCTCACCCACCGGCGTCTCCGGTGAAAAACTGTTTTTT. Amino acids: CASSPTGVSGEKLFF.